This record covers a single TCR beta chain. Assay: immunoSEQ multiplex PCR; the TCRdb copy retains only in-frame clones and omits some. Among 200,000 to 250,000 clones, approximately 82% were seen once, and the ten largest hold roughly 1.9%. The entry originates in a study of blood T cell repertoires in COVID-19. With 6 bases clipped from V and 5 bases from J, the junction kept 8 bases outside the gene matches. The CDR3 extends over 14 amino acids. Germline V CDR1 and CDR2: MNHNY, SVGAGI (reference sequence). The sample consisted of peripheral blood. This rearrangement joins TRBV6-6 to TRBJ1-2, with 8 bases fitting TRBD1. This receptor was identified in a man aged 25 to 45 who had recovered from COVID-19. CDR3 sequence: CASSQSGTGYGYTF. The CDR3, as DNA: TGTGCCAGCAGCCAATCCGGGACAGGATATGGCTACACCTTC.